Below are 24 T cell receptor beta chains sequenced from a single sample in a study of neurological immune-mediated disorders. TCRdb itself ran the 5' RACE reads through MiXCR, one entry per CDR3 protein. The table includes 65,000 to 85,000 distinct CDR3 sequences, about 3% detected once. Sequenced material: PBMCs. These receptors were collected from a woman aged 45-59 years with multiple sclerosis.

This clonotype was detected ten times or more. This chain connects TRBV11-1 to TRBJ2-1, with 13 positions matching TRBD2. J was trimmed by 7 bases and V by 6 bases; bases with no gene match: 3. This CDR3 comprises 14 residues. CDR1 is SGHAT, CDR2 FQDESV, per germline (reference sequence). CDR3: CASRWGLAGNEQFF. The CDR3 DNA follows: TGTGCCAGCAGGTGGGGACTAGCGGGAAATGAGCAGTTCTTC.

This clonotype came up many times. The chain has TRBV20-1 and TRBJ2-1; 11 bases are shared with TRBD2. From germline, CDR1 is DFQATT and CDR2 SNEGSKA (reference sequence). The CDR3 is 19 residues long. J lost 1 base, V lost 1 base, and 12 bases had no gene match. This CDR3 reads CSARAFGSGRAGSYNEQFF. The CDR3 DNA follows: TGCAGTGCTAGAGCCTTCGGTAGCGGGAGGGCCGGATCCTACAATGAGCAGTTCTTC.

This clonotype was picked up many times. The chain couples TRBV7-8 to TRBJ2-6, with a possible D match to TRBD1 (7 bases). Trimming took 5 bases from V and 3 from J, leaving 17 bases between them. Germline lookup yields CDR1 SGHVS and CDR2 FQNEAQ. This CDR3 spans 17 amino acids. The CDR3 DNA sequence: TGTGCCAGCAGCCTAAGATCAGGGGGAGGTGGGGCCAACGTCCTGACTTTC. This codes for CASSLRSGGGGANVLTF.

This clonotype was recorded at least ten times. The chain recombines TRBV7-9 with TRBJ1-4; 7 nucleotides line up with TRBD1. Germline loops: CDR1 SEHNR, CDR2 FQNEAQ (reference sequence). V lost 6 bases and J lost 8; bases outside the gene matches: 12. The CDR3 totals 15 residues. The CDR3 protein is CASSQGGDSGEKLFF. CDR3 sequence (DNA): TGTGCCAGCAGTCAAGGGGGGGACAGTGGCGAAAAACTGTTTTTT.

V usage is TRBV20-1 and J usage is TRBJ1-2, with D hard to call. Germline-derived CDR1 and CDR2 are DFQATT and SNEGSKA (reference sequence). The V and J ends lost 0 bases and 6 bases respectively, with 11 bases between them. CDR3 length equals 13 residues. In nucleotides, the CDR3 is TGCAGTGCTAGAGACCGCGTGGACCATGGCTACACCTTC. This sequence encodes CSARDRVDHGYTF.

This clonotype occurred a few times. The chain couples TRBV20-1 to TRBJ1-4, with unresolved D. The CDR3 length is 12 residues. Germline loops: CDR1 DFQATT, CDR2 SNEGSKA (reference sequence). V was shortened by 6 bases and J by 5 bases, with 10 bases between the two germline ends. CDR3 nucleotide sequence: TGCAGTGCCACCGGCCTAAATGAAAAACTGTTTTTT. It yields the protein CSATGLNEKLFF.

This clonotype was counted many times. This chain connects TRBV28 to TRBJ2-3, with 7 bases identical to TRBD2. Germline lookup yields CDR1 MDHEN and CDR2 SYDVKM. J lost 2 bases, V lost 6 bases, and 11 bases had no gene match. The CDR3 runs to 16 residues. The CDR3 spells CASSLKPAGATDTQYF. CDR3 DNA sequence: TGTGCCAGCAGCCTTAAGCCCGCGGGAGCCACAGATACGCAGTATTTT.

This clonotype was detected many times. This chain joins TRBV29-1 and TRBJ2-7; D uncertain. V lost 7 bases and J lost 0, with 13 bases in between. CDR1 and CDR2 (germline): SQVTM, ANQGSEA. This CDR3 has 13 residues. The CDR3 DNA follows: TGCAGCGCCATATATTCACTCTCCTACGAGCAGTACTTC. Translated: CSAIYSLSYEQYF.

This clonotype was seen at least ten times. The CDR3 coding sequence is TGCAGTGCCCCTCGATTTGGCGGGGTGAACACTGAAGCTTTCTTT. Translated: CSAPRFGGVNTEAFF. The V gene is TRBV20-1, the J gene TRBJ1-1; D ambiguous. This CDR3 has 15 residues. Germline CDR1 is DFQATT and CDR2 is SNEGSKA (reference sequence). The ends were cut back, 6 bases at V and 0 bases at J, with 17 bases in the middle.

This clonotype showed up many times. The CDR3 nucleotides read TGTGCCAGCAGCGCAAGCACAAGCAACACCGGGGAGCTGTTTTTT. As protein: CASSASTSNTGELFF. The J gene is TRBJ2-2, the V gene TRBV9; D not resolved. Germline CDR1 and CDR2: SGDLS and YYNGEE. Trimming left V 3 bases short and J 2 bases short, with 11 bases between. The CDR3 totals 15 residues.

This clonotype was counted ten times or more. The genes are TRBV29-1 and TRBJ2-7, with 7 bases aligning to TRBD1. After removal of 7 bases from V and 6 bases from J, the junction contained 12 bases not matched to a gene. CDR1 is SQVTM, CDR2 ANQGSEA, per germline. This CDR3 is built from 13 residues. The CDR3 loop reads CSGSTGQSTEQYF. The CDR3 bases are TGCAGCGGGTCCACGGGACAGAGCACCGAGCAGTACTTC.

This clonotype was detected ten times or more. The chain combines TRBV20-1 with TRBJ2-2, with 8 bases fitting TRBD2. From germline, CDR1 is DFQATT and CDR2 SNEGSKA (reference sequence). Unmatched junction bases numbered 1, after V lost 3 bases and J lost 1 base. The CDR3 loop spans 14 amino acids. The CDR3 region is CSARAGGNTGELFF. The CDR3, as DNA: TGCAGTGCTAGGGCGGGGGGGAACACCGGGGAGCTGTTTTTT.

This clonotype was counted at least ten times. This chain uses TRBV3-1 with TRBJ2-2; D not resolved. In germline, CDR1 is LGHDT, CDR2 YNNKEL (reference sequence). The germline V and J ends were trimmed by 3 bases and 9 bases, with 5 bases remaining between them. This CDR3 spans 11 amino acids. The CDR3 spells CASSQRWELFF. CDR3 sequence (DNA): TGTGCCAGCAGCCAGAGATGGGAGCTGTTTTTT.

This clonotype was detected ten times or more. This chain joins TRBV5-1 and TRBJ2-2, with 7 bases matching TRBD2. Germline trimming cut 5 bases from V and 0 bases from J; bases unmatched to any gene: 7. The germline V gene encodes CDR1 SGHRS and CDR2 YFSETQ. This CDR3 is 16 amino acids long. CDR3 DNA: TGCGCCAGCAGTACAAGACTAGCTGCGAACACCGGGGAGCTGTTTTTT. Amino acids: CASSTRLAANTGELFF.

This clonotype was found many times. The J gene is TRBJ2-3, the V gene TRBV25-1, with TRBD1 matching 8 bases. Germline assignment: CDR1 MGHDK and CDR2 SYGVNS. This CDR3 is built from 15 residues. The junction had 4 bases not matched to a gene; V was cut back by 1 base and J by 4 bases. DNA of the CDR3: TGTGCCAGCAGTGAATCGACAGGGGTACCAGATACGCAGTATTTT. Protein: CASSESTGVPDTQYF.

This clonotype showed up many times. This chain connects TRBV11-2 to TRBJ2-1; D is perhaps TRBD1 or TRBD2 (5 bases each). The CDR3 length is 15 residues. The germline V and J ends were trimmed by 1 base and 9 bases, with 16 bases remaining between them. Looked up from germline, CDR1 is SGHAT and CDR2 is FQNNGV. Here the CDR3 DNA reads TGTGCCAGCAGCTTAGCACGCCGGGACGGGACTGAGCAGTTCTTC. As protein: CASSLARRDGTEQFF.

The table lists this clonotype with many counts. This chain connects TRBV7-2 to TRBJ2-7; D remains ambiguous. The CDR3 runs 11 residues. The ends were cut back, 2 bases at V and 11 bases at J, with 10 bases in the middle. Germline V gene sequence: CDR1 SGHTA, CDR2 FQGNSA. CDR3 coding DNA: TGTGCCAGCAGCTTATATGGTTTGGAGTACTTC. It translates to CASSLYGLEYF.

This clonotype was detected ten times or more. This chain uses TRBV7-2 with TRBJ2-3, with 10 bases aligning to TRBD2. This CDR3 is built from 16 residues. The germline V gene encodes CDR1 SGHTA and CDR2 FQGNSA. The J segment lost 5 bases and the V segment lost 3 bases, leaving 8 bases of the junction unmatched. As DNA, the CDR3 is TGTGCCAGCAGCTTTAAAAGGGCTAGCGGGAGAGATACGCAGTATTTT. Its translation: CASSFKRASGRDTQYF.

This clonotype was detected many times. The chain joins TRBV12-3 or TRBV12-4 to TRBJ2-1, with TRBD2 matching 7 bases. The V segment lost 5 bases and the J segment 3 bases; nucleotides outside the gene matches: 4. This CDR3 spans 14 amino acids. The CDR3 is CASSKSGNYNEQFF. The DNA of the CDR3 is TGTGCCAGCAGTAAAAGCGGGAACTACAATGAGCAGTTCTTC.

Many counts were recorded for this clonotype. This chain links TRBV12-3 or TRBV12-4 with TRBJ1-4; D gene unclear. Trimming shortened V by 6 bases and J by 7 bases, and 9 bases separated the two germline ends. CDR3 length: 12 amino acids. CDR3 sequence (DNA): TGTGCCAGCAGAATTATGGGTGAAAAACTGTTTTTT. Translating it yields CASRIMGEKLFF.

This clonotype occurred many times. The rearrangement links TRBV12-3 or TRBV12-4 to TRBJ1-2; D might be TRBD1 (5 bases). CDR3 length equals 17 residues. Trimming removed 5 bases from V and 0 bases from J, with 19 bases in between. The CDR3 sequence: CASSPPGGYRANYGYTF. The CDR3 bases are TGTGCCAGCAGTCCCCCGGGGGGATACCGAGCTAACTATGGCTACACCTTC.

Many counts were recorded for this clonotype. The chain joins TRBV5-1 to TRBJ2-1; TRBD2 might be the D (5 bases). In germline, CDR1 is SGHRS, CDR2 YFSETQ. The CDR3 length is 13 residues. V lost 1 base and J lost 5, with 7 bases in between. DNA of the CDR3: TGCGCCAGCAGCTTGCCAGCGGACAATGAGCAGTTCTTC. Translated: CASSLPADNEQFF.

At least ten counts were recorded for this clonotype. J is TRBJ2-3 and V is TRBV28; 8 bases line up with TRBD2. With V trimmed by 6 bases and J by 6 bases, 11 bases remained unmatched. Germline V gene lookup returns CDR1 MDHEN and CDR2 SYDVKM. The length of the CDR3 is 15 residues. The chain's CDR3 is CASSPGGRLSDTQYF. The CDR3 region has the DNA TGTGCCAGCAGCCCCGGCGGGAGGTTGTCCGATACGCAGTATTTT.

This clonotype has more than one count but fewer than ten. This may come from a read error, since a much larger clone is one base off. The rearrangement joins TRBV4-1 to TRBJ1-6; D not resolved. CDR1 is MGHRA and CDR2 is YSYEKL in the germline V gene. The length of the CDR3 is 16 residues. In DNA form, the CDR3 reads TGCGCCAGCAGCCAAGAGGCCGGATTAAATAATTCACACCTCCACTTT. Protein sequence: CASSQEAGLNNSHLHF.